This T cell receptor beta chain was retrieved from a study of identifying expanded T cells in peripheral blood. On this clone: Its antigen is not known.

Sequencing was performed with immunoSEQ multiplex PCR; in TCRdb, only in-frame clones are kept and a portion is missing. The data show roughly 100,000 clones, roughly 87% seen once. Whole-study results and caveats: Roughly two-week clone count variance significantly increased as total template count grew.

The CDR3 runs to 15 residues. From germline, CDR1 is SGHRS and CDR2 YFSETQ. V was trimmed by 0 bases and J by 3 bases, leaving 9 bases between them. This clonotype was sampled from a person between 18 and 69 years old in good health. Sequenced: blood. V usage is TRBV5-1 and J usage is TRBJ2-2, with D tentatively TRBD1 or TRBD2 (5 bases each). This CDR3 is CASSLAGAYTGELFF. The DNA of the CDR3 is TGCGCCAGCAGCTTGGCCGGGGCCTACACCGGGGAGCTGTTTTTT.